These T cell receptor beta chains were read from a single sample in a study of T cell responses to AZD1222 COVID-19 vaccine. Profiling relied on immunoSEQ multiplex PCR, and the TCRdb table lists in-frame clones only, not all of them. Of about 120,000 clones in the sample, 90% were seen once. Sequences were derived from peripheral blood, sampled 28 days after the second dose of the MenACWY control vaccine. The receptors were gathered from an adult who received the MenACWY meningococcal vaccine as a control. The CDR3 runs from the conserved cysteine through the conserved F or W. Each record gives: V gene, J gene, D gene, clone size, CDR3 protein, CDR3 DNA. The D gene is left open where the match is weak. Expanded clones get a size class; other rows say once, few or many, or leave the size out.

>TRBV9|TRBJ2-1|TRBD2|NA
CASSVQAQRGRDSYNEQFF
TGTGCCAGCAGCGTACAGGCCCAGCGCGGGAGGGATTCCTACAATGAGCAGTTCTTC
>TRBV3-1/TRBV3-2|TRBJ2-4|NA|NA
CASRGQNIQYF
TGTGCCAGCAGGGGGCAAAACATTCAGTACTTC
>TRBV3-1/TRBV3-2|TRBJ2-7|TRBD2|NA
CASSPMKREYYEQYF
TGTGCCAGCAGCCCTATGAAGCGGGAGTACTACGAGCAGTACTTC
>TRBV11-2|TRBJ2-1|NA|NA
CASSLEASIINEQFF
TGTGCCAGCAGCTTAGAGGCTTCAATAATAAATGAGCAGTTCTTC
>TRBV7-9|TRBJ1-1|NA|NA
CASSYTGHTEAFF
TGTGCCAGCAGCTATACAGGACACACTGAAGCTTTCTTT
>TRBV4-1|TRBJ2-5|TRBD2|NA
CASSLIAGTQETQYF
TGCGCCAGCAGCCTTATAGCGGGGACCCAAGAGACCCAGTACTTC
>TRBV28|TRBJ2-5|NA|NA
CASSLWDKKYQETQYF
TGTGCCAGCAGTTTATGGGACAAAAAGTACCAAGAGACCCAGTACTTC
>TRBV28|TRBJ2-7|TRBD2|NA
CASSLGDRLAGGTFSYEQYF
TGTGCCAGCAGTTTAGGAGACAGACTAGCGGGAGGTACATTCTCCTACGAGCAGTACTTC
>TRBV7-2|TRBJ2-2|NA|NA
CASSPTTRAGELFF
TGTGCCAGCAGCCCTACTACTAGGGCCGGGGAGCTGTTTTTT
>TRBV7-9|TRBJ1-5|NA|few
CASSTTGTATQHF
TGTGCCAGCAGCACTACAGGTACAGCGACCCAGCATTTT
>TRBV6-5|TRBJ2-1|TRBD2|NA
CASSSLAGGRLEQFF
TGTGCCAGCAGCTCACTAGCGGGGGGCCGTCTTGAGCAGTTCTTC
>TRBV18|TRBJ1-5|NA|NA
CASSRGETQPQHF
TGTGCCAGCTCACGGGGGGAGACTCAGCCCCAGCATTTT
>TRBV28|TRBJ2-5|TRBD1|NA
CASRLTGDEKTQYF
TGTGCCAGCAGACTCACAGGGGATGAAAAGACCCAGTACTTC
>TRBV29-1|TRBJ2-5|TRBD1|NA
CSVEGQGEETQYF
TGCAGCGTTGAAGGACAGGGGGAAGAGACCCAGTACTTC
>TRBV29-1|TRBJ1-1|NA|NA
CSVVRLLNTEAFF
TGCAGCGTAGTTAGATTACTGAACACTGAAGCTTTCTTT
>TRBV3-1/TRBV3-2|TRBJ1-6|NA|NA
CASSQDLGSPLHF
TGTGCCAGCAGCCAAGATCTTGGGTCACCCCTCCACTTT
>TRBV7-9|TRBJ1-1|NA|NA
CASSLDQGRTEAFF
TGTGCCAGCAGCTTAGATCAGGGAAGGACTGAAGCTTTCTTT